This is a list of T cell receptor beta chains from one sample in a study of blood T cell repertoires in COVID-19. Clones were read by immunoSEQ multiplex PCR, and TCRdb kept only the in-frame ones, dropping some. The data contain about 360,000 clones, around 84% of them seen just once; the ten biggest clones take up roughly 3.1%. Sequencing was carried out using peripheral blood. These TCRs come from a human donor in a cohort sampled during active COVID-19. The CDR3 runs from the conserved cysteine through the conserved F or W. D genes are given only for firm matches. A clone size is listed for some rows: how often the clone was seen (once, few, many), or a class if it is expanded.

TRBV7-6	NA	NA	TRBJ2-7	CASSLARPTTGVPYEQYF	TGTGCCAGCAGCTTAGCCCGGCCTACGACAGGAGTGCCCTACGAGCAGTACTTC
TRBV6-5	NA	NA	TRBJ1-2	CACRGGSYGYTF	TGTGCCTGCCGGGGGGGGAGCTATGGCTACACCTTC
TRBV7-3	NA	TRBD1	TRBJ2-1	CASSPVGPGTGGEQFF	TGTGCCAGCAGCCCCGTAGGTCCCGGGACAGGGGGTGAGCAGTTCTTC
TRBV6-1	NA	TRBD1	TRBJ1-2	CASSEPTGGGFYGYTF	TGTGCCAGCAGTGAACCAACAGGGGGCGGGTTTTATGGCTACACCTTC
TRBV11-2	NA	NA	TRBJ2-4	CASSRTGNIQYF	TGTGCCAGCAGCCGCACAGGAAACATTCAGTACTTC
TRBV28	once	NA	TRBJ2-7	CASSFQYEQYF	TGTGCCAGCAGTTTCCAATACGAGCAGTACTTC
TRBV5-6	NA	NA	TRBJ2-2	CASSPRGANTGELFF	TGTGCCAGCAGCCCCCGTGGAGCGAACACCGGGGAGCTGTTTTTT
TRBV7-9	NA	NA	TRBJ2-3	CASSLGAEGTDTQYF	TGTGCCAGCAGCTTGGGGGCGGAAGGCACAGATACGCAGTATTTT
TRBV28	NA	TRBD2	TRBJ2-1	CASSASGKYNEQFF	TGTGCCAGCAGTGCTAGCGGGAAATACAATGAGCAGTTCTTC
TRBV19	once	NA	TRBJ1-6	CASSPPIGQNSPLHF	TGTGCCAGTAGCCCCCCGATCGGACAGAATTCACCCCTCCACTTT
TRBV7-2	NA	NA	TRBJ1-6	CASTYNSPLHF	TGTGCCAGCACCTACAATTCACCCCTCCACTTT
TRBV5-1	NA	NA	TRBJ2-1	CASSSDTGFNEQFF	TGCGCCAGCAGCTCCGATACAGGGTTTAATGAGCAGTTCTTC
TRBV7-2	NA	NA	TRBJ1-3	CASSLGRDTIYF	TGTGCCAGCAGCTTAGGCAGGGACACCATATATTTT
TRBV11-1	NA	TRBD1	TRBJ2-7	CASTGTGGYEQYF	TGTGCCAGTACCGGGACAGGGGGTTACGAGCAGTACTTC
TRBV7-9	few	TRBD2	TRBJ2-7	CASSPRLAGYYEQYF	TGTGCCAGCAGCCCCAGACTAGCGGGCTACTACGAGCAGTACTTC
TRBV24-1	once	NA	TRBJ2-5	CATSDSTDSTQETQYF	TGTGCCACCAGTGATTCGACTGACTCGACCCAAGAGACCCAGTACTTC
TRBV5-4	NA	TRBD2	TRBJ2-7	CASSFGGGRGSYEQYF	TGTGCCAGCAGCTTCGGAGGCGGGAGAGGCTCCTACGAGCAGTACTTC
TRBV19	NA	NA	TRBJ1-3	CATHPNRVGGNTIYF	TGTGCCACTCACCCAAACAGGGTCGGAGGAAACACCATATATTTT
TRBV24-1	once	NA	TRBJ2-5	CATSLSGTRQETQYF	TGTGCCACCTCCTTATCCGGGACACGTCAAGAGACCCAGTACTTC
TRBV9	NA	TRBD1	TRBJ2-7	CASSVASGTDYEQYF	TGTGCCAGCAGCGTAGCTTCCGGGACAGACTACGAGCAGTACTTC
TRBV19	few	NA	TRBJ1-5	CASSRRGQPQHF	TGTGCCAGTAGTAGAAGGGGTCAGCCCCAGCATTTT
TRBV6-4	NA	TRBD1	TRBJ2-7	CASSIDRGEEQYF	TGTGCCAGCAGTATCGACAGGGGAGAAGAGCAGTACTTC
TRBV6-1	NA	NA	TRBJ2-7	CASSELPTFGEQYF	TGTGCCAGCAGTGAACTTCCCACCTTCGGCGAGCAGTACTTC